One and the same sample provided the 16 T cell receptor beta chains below, sequenced in a study of cytomegalovirus exposure and HLA in healthy donors. Researchers ran the PCR with 60 Vbeta and 13 Jbeta primers. Data came from immunoSEQ multiplex PCR; TCRdb stores just in-frame clones and leaves some out. The sample records about 170,000 clones, 75% to 85% being singletons. The sample was PBMCs. The receptors derive from a girl aged 2 to 10 in good health and CMV-seropositive.

The genes are TRBV7-8 and TRBJ2-5; D unresolved. The CDR3 is made up of 12 amino acids. Germline CDR1 SGHVS, CDR2 FQNEAQ. The ends were cut back, 0 bases at V and 7 bases at J, with 6 bases in the middle. The CDR3 reads CASSLARLTQYF. The CDR3 DNA is TGTGCCAGCAGCTTAGCGAGACTGACCCAGTACTTC.

The V and J genes are TRBV6-1 and TRBJ1-2; 8 bases are a match to TRBD1. The V and J ends lost 6 bases and 5 bases, in that order; junction bases with no gene match: 8. There are 14 residues in the CDR3. Per the germline V gene, CDR1 is MNHNS and CDR2 is SASEGT. Here the CDR3 reads CASREIDRGYGYTF. The CDR3 DNA reads as TGTGCCAGCAGGGAAATAGACAGGGGTTATGGCTACACCTTC.

The rearrangement uses TRBV29-1 and TRBJ2-3; 11 positions match TRBD1. The CDR3 has 15 residues. Germline V gives CDR1 SQVTM, CDR2 ANQGSEA. V shed 8 bases, J shed 3 bases, and the junction held 10 bases outside the gene matches. The DNA for the CDR3 is TGCAGCTATTCTTACCGGGACAGGGGGACAGATACGCAGTATTTT. This encodes CSYSYRDRGTDTQYF.

The V call is TRBV9, the J call TRBJ2-3; 8 nucleotides agree with TRBD2. V lost 0 bases, J lost 2 bases, and 2 bases stayed unmatched. CDR1 and CDR2 (germline): SGDLS, YYNGEE. The CDR3 length is 15 residues. Written as DNA, the CDR3 is TGTGCCAGCAGCGTAGGTAGCGGGAACACAGATACGCAGTATTTT. This encodes CASSVGSGNTDTQYF.

Written as DNA, the CDR3 is TGCGCCAGCAGGAACGGACAGGTCCATGGCTACACCTTC. As protein: CASRNGQVHGYTF. V and J are TRBV10-2 and TRBJ1-2; 7 nucleotides line up with TRBD1. Germline CDR1 and CDR2: WSHSY and SAAADI. J gave up 6 bases and V 6 bases, and 7 bases lay outside the gene matches. The CDR3 has 13 amino acids.

This clone was observed a single time. The chain couples TRBV7-9 to TRBJ2-7; D remains unclear. Trimming cost V 3 bases and J 4 bases, with 13 bases left between them. Germline V gene data show CDR1 as SEHNR and CDR2 as FQNEAQ (reference sequence). The CDR3 covers 14 residues. CDR3 nucleotide sequence: TGTGCCAGCAGCTTTAACCCCCCCAGATACGAGCAGTACTTC. It codes for CASSFNPPRYEQYF.

The rearrangement links TRBV15 to TRBJ1-1, with D maybe TRBD1 (6 bases). There are 20 residues in the CDR3. Germline values: CDR1 LNHNV, CDR2 YYDKDF (reference sequence). V gave up 0 bases and J gave up 1 base, with 24 bases separating them. The CDR3 region is CATSRDSWGLFRAQNTEAFF. In DNA, the CDR3 is TGTGCCACCAGCAGAGATAGTTGGGGGCTTTTCAGGGCCCAGAACACTGAAGCTTTCTTT. Drawing the rest from reference TRBV15 and TRBJ1-1, the complete variable domain is DAMVIQNPRYQVTQFGKPVTLSCSQTLNHNVMYWYQQKSSQAPKLLFHYYDKDFNNEADTPDNFQSRRPNTSFCFLDIRSPGLGDTAMYLCATSRDSWGLFRAQNTEAFFGQGTRLTVV.

This clone has only a few counts. This chain joins TRBV4-1 and TRBJ2-1; 7 bases match TRBD2. CDR1 MGHRA and CDR2 YSYEKL come from the germline V gene. Trimming removed 3 bases from V and 2 bases from J; junction bases left unmatched: 10. The CDR3 length is 17 residues. CDR3 in DNA: TGCGCCAGCAGCCATCCCAGCGGAGGGAGGGCCTACAATGAGCAGTTCTTC. Its translation is CASSHPSGGRAYNEQFF.

This clone was observed once. This sequence joins TRBV21-1 and TRBJ2-7; the table's D gene call, TRBD2, was not cross checked with the DNA. TRBV21-1 is an annotated pseudogene. The CDR3 covers 19 residues. CDR3 loop: CASSSRGFCGRAPPSEQYF. DNA for the CDR3: TGTGCCAGCAGCTCCCGGGGATTTTGCGGGAGGGCCCCGCCCAGCGAGCAGTACTTC.

The chain is built from TRBV5-3 and TRBJ2-1; 10 nucleotides line up with TRBD2. TRBV5-3 is given ORF status, its function remaining uncertain. The CDR3 is 14 amino acids. V was clipped by 4 bases and J by 9 bases; unmatched bases: 7. The CDR3 DNA reads TGTGCCAGAAGCCCTAGCGGGAGATATGGTGAGCAGTTCTTC. Translating it yields CARSPSGRYGEQFF.

Remarks on this clone: At one of its ends the junction is not consistent with the germline gene, which may arise from a read error. The gene calls are TRBV7-7 and TRBJ2-2, with 9 bases aligning to TRBD1. Germline V gene data show CDR1 as SSHAT and CDR2 as FNYEAQ (reference sequence). The length of the CDR3 is 16 residues. CDR3 in DNA: TGTGCTAGCAGCGCGACAGGGGGAATGAACACCGGGGAGCTGTTTTTT. Protein sequence: CASSATGGMNTGELFF.

CDR3 amino acids: CASSQVSQVGQPQHF. The CDR3 DNA reads as TGCGCCAGCAGCCAAGTTTCACAGGTAGGACAGCCCCAGCATTTT. This rearrangement joins TRBV4-1 to TRBJ1-5; D might be TRBD1 (5 bases). The germline V gene encodes CDR1 MGHRA and CDR2 YSYEKL. This CDR3 is 15 amino acids long. Between the trimmed V and J ends, which lost 1 base and 7 bases, there was a span of 14 bases.

There are a few counts of this clone. This chain uses TRBV6-1 with TRBJ2-7, with 11 bases aligning to TRBD2. From germline, CDR1 is MNHNS and CDR2 SASEGT. V dropped 1 base and J dropped 2; count of bases not matched to a gene: 1. This CDR3 is 15 amino acids long. The CDR3 is CASSEGLAGPYEQYF. CDR3 DNA sequence: TGTGCCAGCAGTGAAGGACTAGCGGGACCCTACGAGCAGTACTTC.

This clone showed up just a few times. The chain joins TRBV5-1 to TRBJ2-7; D call uncertain. CDR3 length: 16 amino acids. CDR1 is SGHRS, CDR2 YFSETQ, per germline. Trimming removed 4 bases from V and 0 bases from J, with 17 bases in between. The CDR3 loop reads CASSLSTPLNSYEQYF. CDR3 in DNA: TGCGCCAGCAGCCTATCGACACCCTTAAACTCCTACGAGCAGTACTTC.

The genes are TRBV9 and TRBJ2-5; D remains ambiguous. V dropped 1 base and J dropped 1 base, with 5 bases sitting between them. Germline loops: CDR1 SGDLS, CDR2 YYNGEE. The CDR3 spans 13 residues. The CDR3 DNA reads TGTGCCAGCAGCGTAACTGCCCAAGAGACCCAGTACTTC. It encodes CASSVTAQETQYF.

J is TRBJ2-2 and V is TRBV5-4, with 15 bases identical to TRBD2. Trimming removed 4 bases from V and 1 base from J; junction bases left unmatched: 2. CDR1 and CDR2 from the germline V gene are SGHNT and YYREEE (reference sequence). The CDR3 is 17 amino acids. The CDR3: CASSPGLAGGNTGELFF. Written as DNA, the CDR3 is TGTGCCAGCAGCCCGGGACTAGCGGGGGGGAACACCGGGGAGCTGTTTTTT.